The sequence of this T cell receptor beta chain was determined in a study of cytomegalovirus exposure and HLA in healthy donors. Healthy people donating bone marrow made up the donors. Study-wide points: In a later analysis, TCR association rates varied by HLA locus: DRB1 most, HLA-C fewest.

A note on this clone: Its matching antigen is unknown.

PCR involved 60 Vbeta and 13 Jbeta primers. Method: immunoSEQ multiplex PCR; TCRdb's copy keeps in-frame clones and lacks some. The repertoire includes about 55,000 clones, around 82% of them detected once, and approximately 1.3% sits in the top ten. CDR1 is SGHTA and CDR2 is FQGNSA in the germline V gene. Between the trimmed V and J ends, which lost 5 bases and 7 bases, there was a span of 20 bases. The CDR3 extends over 15 amino acids. This TCR derives from a female donor in good health and CMV-seronegative. Sequenced: PBMCs. The chain recombines TRBV7-2 with TRBJ1-2; perhaps TRBD1 as D (6 bases). The CDR3 is CASSPLASGDGGYTF. CDR3 DNA: TGTGCCAGCAGCCCTCTCGCTTCAGGGGATGGTGGCTACACCTTC.